The 27 T cell receptor beta chains reported below all come from one sample, sequenced in a study of human T cells and chemical hapten exposure. The template was total RNA from unfractionated whole blood. TCRdb called the 5' RACE reads again in MiXCR, with one record for every CDR3 protein. This sample has 130,000 or so distinct CDR3 sequences; over 3.5% occur once, and the top ten carry about 1.3%. The receptors stem from a female donor in good health.

This clonotype was counted many times. V usage is TRBV6-2 or TRBV6-3 and J usage is TRBJ2-3, with TRBD2 identical over 8 bases. Germline-derived CDR1 and CDR2 are MNHEY and SVGEGT. The V gene end was trimmed by 9 bases and the J gene end by 3 bases; junction bases not matched to a gene: 8. The CDR3 is 14 residues long. The DNA of the CDR3 is TGTGCCAGTAAAAAGCGGGGGCCGACAGATACGCAGTATTTT. Translated: CASKKRGPTDTQYF.

In this sample, this clonotype turned up a few times. The rearrangement links TRBV18 to TRBJ2-5, with a possible D match to TRBD1 (5 bases). Trimming shortened V by 4 bases and J by 1 base, and 16 bases separated the two germline ends. This CDR3 is built from 16 residues. The germline gives CDR1 KGHSH, CDR2 LQKENI. The CDR3 spells CASSRQGSSLQETQYF. DNA of the CDR3: TGTGCCAGCTCACGTCAGGGTAGCAGTCTCCAAGAGACCCAGTACTTC.

This clonotype was counted many times. The chain uses TRBV6-6 and TRBJ2-1, with D uncertain. The germline gives CDR1 MNHNY, CDR2 SVGAGI (reference sequence). The CDR3 contains 15 residues. Trimming removed 4 bases at V and 9 bases at J, with 19 bases between. The CDR3 is CASSSQPAPPGEQFF. CDR3 sequence (DNA): TGTGCCAGCAGTTCGCAACCGGCCCCCCCCGGTGAGCAGTTCTTC.

At least ten counts were recorded for this clonotype. The rearrangement links TRBV6-6 to TRBJ2-4; 9 bases match TRBD2. V was pared by 7 bases and J by 7 bases, with 5 bases of the junction left unmatched. Looked up from germline, CDR1 is MNHNY and CDR2 is SVGAGI (reference sequence). The CDR3 runs 13 residues. The CDR3 nucleotides are TGTGCCAGCACCCCCACTAGCGGGAACATTCAGTACTTC. Residues: CASTPTSGNIQYF.

In this sample, this clonotype turned up many times. The V call is TRBV5-1, the J call TRBJ2-6; no clear D gene. The CDR3 sequence is 18 residues long. Deletions cut 3 bases from V and 4 bases from J, with 20 bases between. Germline V gene lookup returns CDR1 SGHRS and CDR2 YFSETQ. The CDR3 protein is CASSSVSLKSLGANVLTF. The CDR3, as DNA: TGCGCCAGCAGCTCCGTCTCGTTAAAGAGTTTGGGGGCCAACGTCCTGACTTTC.

This clonotype came up many times. The chain carries TRBV24-1 and TRBJ1-1; the D gene is possibly TRBD1 (5 bases). The CDR3 extends over 13 amino acids. Trimming shortened V by 5 bases and J by 5 bases, and 11 bases separated the two germline ends. Germline assignment: CDR1 KGHDR and CDR2 SFDVKD. Written as DNA, the CDR3 is TGTGCCACCAGTGCCTCAGGGTGGACTGAAGCTTTCTTT. Translated, it gives CATSASGWTEAFF.

This clonotype was observed a handful of times. V and J are TRBV27 and TRBJ2-1; the D is unclear. CDR3 length equals 16 residues. The V end was cut by 3 bases, the J end by 0 bases, with 12 bases between. From germline, CDR1 is MNHEY and CDR2 SMNVEV (reference sequence). The CDR3 loop reads CASSLFGWSSYNEQFF. CDR3 in DNA: TGTGCCAGCAGTTTGTTCGGCTGGAGCTCCTACAATGAGCAGTTCTTC.

This chain uses TRBV12-3 or TRBV12-4 with TRBJ2-2; TRBD2 aligns across 8 bases. The length of the CDR3 is 15 residues. After removal of 6 bases from V and 0 bases from J, the junction contained 3 bases not matched to a gene. CDR3 residues: CASSRSGANTGELFF. In nucleotides, the CDR3 is TGTGCCAGCAGCCGTAGCGGGGCGAACACCGGGGAGCTGTTTTTT.

This clonotype has ten or more counts. The chain uses TRBV7-6 and TRBJ1-4, with D perhaps matching TRBD1 (6 bases). V was clipped by 6 bases and J by 0 bases, with 23 bases between them. Per the germline V gene, CDR1 is SGHVS and CDR2 is FNYEAQ. The CDR3 spans 19 residues. CDR3 protein: CASSIGGHLPPPTNEKLFF. Written as DNA, the CDR3 is TGTGCCAGCAGTATAGGGGGTCACCTCCCCCCCCCAACTAATGAAAAACTGTTTTTT.

This clonotype has ten or more counts. This sequence joins TRBV9 and TRBJ1-2, with D hard to call. Germline loops: CDR1 SGDLS, CDR2 YYNGEE. The CDR3 totals 13 residues. V dropped 6 bases and J dropped 5 bases, with 14 bases sitting between them. Here the CDR3 reads CASTPVMGYGYTF. The CDR3 region has the DNA TGTGCCAGCACCCCGGTTATGGGGTATGGCTACACCTTC.

The table lists this clonotype with a few counts. V and J are TRBV5-1 and TRBJ1-1; weak D call: TRBD1 (6 bases). The CDR3 is made up of 14 amino acids. Germline CDR1 and CDR2: SGHRS and YFSETQ. Trimming cost V 1 base and J 1 base, with 8 bases left between them. CDR3 nucleotide sequence: TGCGCCAGCAGCTTGCAGACAGGGAACACTGAAGCTTTCTTT. This gives the protein CASSLQTGNTEAFF.

The table lists this clonotype with many counts. CDR3 in DNA: TGTGCCAGCAGTTCCCACAGGGGCCAACTAGCCAAAAACATTCAGTACTTC. Translating it yields CASSSHRGQLAKNIQYF. This chain uses TRBV6-2 or TRBV6-3 with TRBJ2-4; the match to TRBD1 covers 7 bases. The junction had 9 bases not matched to a gene; V was cut back by 4 bases and J by 0 bases. Germline-derived CDR1 and CDR2 are MNHEY and SVGEGT. CDR3 length: 17 residues.

This clonotype was counted ten times or more. The CDR3 is CASSYKTGDRNQPQHF. CDR3 bases: TGTGCCAGCAGTTACAAGACAGGGGATCGTAATCAGCCCCAGCATTTT. This chain connects TRBV6-6 to TRBJ1-5, with 8 bases identical to TRBD1. CDR3 length: 16 amino acids. Per germline, CDR1 MNHNY and CDR2 SVGAGI (reference sequence). J lost 4 bases, V lost 2 bases, and 7 bases had no gene match.

A few counts support this clonotype. Here the CDR3 reads CASSWLRQEAFF. The CDR3 region has the DNA TGTGCCAGCAGTTGGTTAAGACAGGAAGCTTTCTTT. The chain combines TRBV12-3 or TRBV12-4 with TRBJ1-1; TRBD1 is a possible D gene (5 bases). The V end lost 4 bases, the J end lost 8 bases, and 11 bases lay between the germline ends. The CDR3 sequence is 12 residues long.

This clonotype was picked up many times. The chain joins TRBV9 to TRBJ2-5; unclear D gene. This CDR3 has 15 amino acids. With 4 bases removed from V and 2 bases from J, the gap between germline ends came to 15 bases. Germline V gives CDR1 SGDLS, CDR2 YYNGEE. The CDR3 bases are TGTGCCAGCAGCCTTCGGGCCGCGAGACAAGAGACCCAGTACTTC. This translates into CASSLRAARQETQYF.

This clonotype was picked up many times. J is TRBJ2-7 and V is TRBV29-1; the D gene is possibly TRBD1 (5 bases). Per germline, CDR1 SQVTM and CDR2 ANQGSEA. Trimming left V 4 bases short and J 7 bases short, with 20 bases between. This CDR3 spans 14 amino acids. CDR3 region: CSVVVGPQMGEQYF. The CDR3 bases are TGCAGCGTTGTGGTGGGGCCGCAGATGGGAGAGCAGTACTTC.

The rearrangement uses TRBV3-1 and TRBJ2-7; 9 bases are a match to TRBD2. In germline, CDR1 is LGHDT, CDR2 YNNKEL (reference sequence). The length of the CDR3 is 14 residues. After removal of 5 bases from V and 3 bases from J, the junction contained 5 bases not matched to a gene. Here the CDR3 reads CASSKGLASYEQYF. The CDR3 nucleotides read TGTGCCAGCAGCAAAGGACTAGCGAGCTACGAGCAGTACTTC.

The sample holds a few counts of this clonotype. This chain connects TRBV27 to TRBJ2-5, with unresolved D. This CDR3 region has 12 residues. Germline CDR1 MNHEY, CDR2 SMNVEV (reference sequence). V lost 5 bases, J lost 5 bases, and 9 bases lay in between. CDR3 coding DNA: TGTGCCAGCAGTGGGGTAGGCGAGACCCAGTACTTC. This codes for CASSGVGETQYF.

This clonotype showed up many times. V gene TRBV28 combines with J gene TRBJ2-3; TRBD1 matches 7 bases. V was pared by 5 bases and J by 2 bases, with 7 bases of the junction left unmatched. There are 15 residues in the CDR3. Germline values: CDR1 MDHEN, CDR2 SYDVKM. CDR3 in DNA: TGTGCCAGCAGTACCCACAGGGGCTCCACAGATACGCAGTATTTT. This sequence encodes CASSTHRGSTDTQYF. The complete variable domain, with remaining parts taken from reference TRBV28 and TRBJ2-3, reads DVKVTQSSRYLVKRTGEKVFLECVQDMDHENMFWYRQDPGLGLRLIYFSYDVKMKEKGDIPEGYSVSREKKERFSLILESASTNQTSMYLCASSTHRGSTDTQYFGPGTRLTVL.

In this sample, this clonotype turned up many times. This chain links TRBV3-1 with TRBJ2-3; D is perhaps TRBD2 (5 bases). Germline loops: CDR1 LGHDT, CDR2 YNNKEL (reference sequence). The CDR3 is 17 amino acids. The germline V and J ends were trimmed by 0 bases and 2 bases, with 15 bases remaining between them. CDR3 protein: CASSQDEVEGVTDTQYF. CDR3 nucleotides: TGTGCCAGCAGCCAAGATGAGGTAGAGGGAGTCACAGATACGCAGTATTTT.

This clonotype was counted ten times or more. This chain uses TRBV15 with TRBJ2-7; D gene unclear. The V gene's germline CDR1 is LNHNV and CDR2 YYDKDF (reference sequence). This CDR3 is built from 15 residues. The V end lost 0 bases, the J end lost 2 bases, and 11 bases lay between the germline ends. This chain's CDR3 is CATSRDLGATYEQYF. The CDR3 DNA is TGTGCCACCAGCAGAGATCTGGGTGCAACCTACGAGCAGTACTTC.

This clonotype has ten or more counts. Written as DNA, the CDR3 is TGTGCCAGCAGCCCGAGGACGGTCACAGATACGCAGTATTTT. Amino acid sequence: CASSPRTVTDTQYF. The chain is built from TRBV7-2 and TRBJ2-3, with D unresolved. Germline-derived CDR1 and CDR2 are SGHTA and FQGNSA. Trimming took 5 bases from V and 2 from J, leaving 11 bases between them. The CDR3 is made up of 14 amino acids.

The table lists this clonotype with many counts. The chain carries TRBV4-3 and TRBJ1-6, with a weak D call TRBD1 (6 bases). The CDR3 length is 16 residues. Per the germline V gene, CDR1 is LGHNA and CDR2 is YSLEER. The V end lost 0 bases, the J end lost 10 bases, and 16 bases lay between the germline ends. CDR3: CASSQDQRTVHSPLHF. The CDR3 DNA is TGCGCCAGCAGCCAAGATCAGAGGACAGTCCACTCACCCCTCCACTTT.

There are many counts of this clonotype. The gene calls are TRBV12-5 and TRBJ2-1; no clear D. The length of the CDR3 is 17 residues. Germline loops: CDR1 LGHNT, CDR2 FRNRAP. The V end was cut by 1 base, the J end by 8 bases, with 21 bases between. CDR3 amino acids: CASGLGESWAPSDEQFF. The CDR3 DNA sequence: TGTGCTAGTGGTTTGGGAGAGTCGTGGGCCCCTTCCGATGAGCAGTTCTTC. The variable domain in full, with the rest retrieved from reference TRBV12-5 and TRBJ2-1, is DARVTQTPRHKVTEMGQEVTMRCQPILGHNTVFWYRQTMMQGLELLAYFRNRAPLDDSGMPKDRFSAEMPDATLATLKIQPSEPRDSAVYFCASGLGESWAPSDEQFFGPGTRLTVL.

The sample holds many counts of this clonotype. The chain carries TRBV27 and TRBJ1-1; 7 nucleotides align to TRBD1. The junction had 3 bases not matched to a gene; V was cut back by 0 bases and J by 5 bases. The CDR3 extends over 14 amino acids. Germline values: CDR1 MNHEY, CDR2 SMNVEV (reference sequence). CDR3 in amino acids: CASSLSATGTEAFF. The DNA of the CDR3 is TGTGCCAGCAGTTTATCGGCGACAGGGACTGAAGCTTTCTTT.

This clonotype was counted many times. CDR3 DNA: TGTGCCAGCAGCCAGGCAGGGGACACCGGGGAGCTGTTTTTT. This translates into CASSQAGDTGELFF. The J gene is TRBJ2-2, the V gene TRBV3-1; TRBD1 might be the D (6 bases). This CDR3 spans 14 amino acids. Germline loops: CDR1 LGHDT, CDR2 YNNKEL (reference sequence). Trimming cost V 3 bases and J 3 bases, with 8 bases left between them. The entire variable domain, with the rest obtained from reference TRBV3-1 and TRBJ2-2, is as follows: DTAVSQTPKYLVTQMGNDKSIKCEQNLGHDTMYWYKQDSKKFLKIMFSYNNKELIINETVPNRFSPKSPDKAHLNLHINSLELGDSAVYFCASSQAGDTGELFFGEGSRLTVL.

In this sample, this clonotype turned up many times. The chain employs TRBV25-1 and TRBJ1-6; 8 positions agree with TRBD1. The germline gives CDR1 MGHDK, CDR2 SYGVNS. This CDR3 has 19 residues. Trimming took 2 bases from V and 1 from J; bases not matched to a gene: 10. The CDR3 spells CASSEGPGGAGSYNSPLHF. The CDR3 bases are TGTGCCAGCAGTGAAGGGCCAGGGGGCGCAGGGTCCTATAATTCACCCCTCCACTTT.